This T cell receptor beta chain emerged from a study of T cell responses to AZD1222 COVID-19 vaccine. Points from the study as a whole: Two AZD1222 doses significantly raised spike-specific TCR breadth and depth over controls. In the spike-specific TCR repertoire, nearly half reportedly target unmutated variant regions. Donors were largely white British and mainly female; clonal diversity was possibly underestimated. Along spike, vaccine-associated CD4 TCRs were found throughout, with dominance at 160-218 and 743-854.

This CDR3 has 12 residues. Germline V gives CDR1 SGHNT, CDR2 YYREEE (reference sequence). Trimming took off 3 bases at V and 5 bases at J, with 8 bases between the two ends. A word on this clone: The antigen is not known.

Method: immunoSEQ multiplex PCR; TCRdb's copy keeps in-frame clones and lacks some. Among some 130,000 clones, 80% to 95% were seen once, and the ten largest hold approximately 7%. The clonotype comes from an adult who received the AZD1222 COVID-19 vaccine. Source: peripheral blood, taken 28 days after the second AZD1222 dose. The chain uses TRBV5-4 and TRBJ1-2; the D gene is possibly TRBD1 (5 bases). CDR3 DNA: TGTGCCAGCAGCTCGGACACGTATGGCTACACCTTC. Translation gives CASSSDTYGYTF. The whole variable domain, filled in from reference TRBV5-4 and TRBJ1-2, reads ETGVTQSPTHLIKTRGQQVTLRCSSQSGHNTVSWYQQALGQGPQFIFQYYREEENGRGNFPPRFSGLQFPNYSSELNVNALELDDSALYLCASSSDTYGYTFGSGTRLTVV.